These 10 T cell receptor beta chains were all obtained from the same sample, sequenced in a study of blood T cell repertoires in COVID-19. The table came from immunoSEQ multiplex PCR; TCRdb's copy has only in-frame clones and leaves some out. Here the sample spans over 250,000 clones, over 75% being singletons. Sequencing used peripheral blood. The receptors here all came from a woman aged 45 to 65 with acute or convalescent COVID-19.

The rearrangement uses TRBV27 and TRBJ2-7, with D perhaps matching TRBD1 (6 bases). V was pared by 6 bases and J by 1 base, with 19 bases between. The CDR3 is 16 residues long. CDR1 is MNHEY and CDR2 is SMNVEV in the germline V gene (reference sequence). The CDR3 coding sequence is TGTGCCAGCAGCTCATTGGTACAGGGAACGTCCTACGAGCAGTACTTC. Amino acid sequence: CASSSLVQGTSYEQYF.

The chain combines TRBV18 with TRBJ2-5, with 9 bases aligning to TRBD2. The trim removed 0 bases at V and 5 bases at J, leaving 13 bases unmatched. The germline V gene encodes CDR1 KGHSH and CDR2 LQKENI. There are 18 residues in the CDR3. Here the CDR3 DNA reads TGTGCCAGCTCACCACCCCCTTCGCTAGCGGGACGCGACGAGACCCAGTACTTC. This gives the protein CASSPPPSLAGRDETQYF.

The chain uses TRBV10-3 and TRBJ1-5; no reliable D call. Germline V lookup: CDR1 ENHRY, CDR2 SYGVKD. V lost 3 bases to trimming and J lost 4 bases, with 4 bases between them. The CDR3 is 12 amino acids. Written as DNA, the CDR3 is TGTGCCATCAGTGACGCGAATCAGCCCCAGCATTTT. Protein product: CAISDANQPQHF.

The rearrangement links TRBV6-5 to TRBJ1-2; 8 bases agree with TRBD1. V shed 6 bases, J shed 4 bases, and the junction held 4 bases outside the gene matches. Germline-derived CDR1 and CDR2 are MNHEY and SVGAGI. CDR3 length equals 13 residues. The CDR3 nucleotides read TGTGCCAGCAGACAGGGGGATGGCTATGGCTACACCTTC. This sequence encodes CASRQGDGYGYTF.

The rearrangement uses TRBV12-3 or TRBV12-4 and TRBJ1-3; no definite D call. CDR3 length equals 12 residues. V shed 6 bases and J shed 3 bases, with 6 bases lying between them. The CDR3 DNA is TGTGCCAGCAGCCTATTTGGAAACACCATATATTTT. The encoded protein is CASSLFGNTIYF.

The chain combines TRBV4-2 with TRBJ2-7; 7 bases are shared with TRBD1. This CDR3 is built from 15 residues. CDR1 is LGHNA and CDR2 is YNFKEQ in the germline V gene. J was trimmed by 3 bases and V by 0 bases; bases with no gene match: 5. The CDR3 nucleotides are TGTGCCAGCAGCCAAGATTGGGGACAGAACTACGAGCAGTACTTC. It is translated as CASSQDWGQNYEQYF.

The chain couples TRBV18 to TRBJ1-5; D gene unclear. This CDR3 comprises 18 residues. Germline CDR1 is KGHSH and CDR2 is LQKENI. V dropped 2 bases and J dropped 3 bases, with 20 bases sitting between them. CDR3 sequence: CASSPARSGYLTNQPQHF. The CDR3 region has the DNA TGTGCCAGCTCACCAGCGCGGTCGGGATACCTTACCAATCAGCCCCAGCATTTT. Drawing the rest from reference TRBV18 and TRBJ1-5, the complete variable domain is NAGVMQNPRHLVRRRGQEARLRCSPMKGHSHVYWYRQLPEEGLKFMVYLQKENIIDESGMPKERFSAEFPKEGPSILRIQQVVRGDSAAYFCASSPARSGYLTNQPQHFGDGTRLSIL.

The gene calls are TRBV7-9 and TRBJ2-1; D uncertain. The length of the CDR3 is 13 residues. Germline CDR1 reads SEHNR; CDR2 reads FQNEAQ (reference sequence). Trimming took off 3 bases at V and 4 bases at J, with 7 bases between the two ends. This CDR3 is CASSFDNYNEQFF. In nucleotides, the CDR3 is TGTGCCAGCAGCTTCGACAATTACAATGAGCAGTTCTTC.

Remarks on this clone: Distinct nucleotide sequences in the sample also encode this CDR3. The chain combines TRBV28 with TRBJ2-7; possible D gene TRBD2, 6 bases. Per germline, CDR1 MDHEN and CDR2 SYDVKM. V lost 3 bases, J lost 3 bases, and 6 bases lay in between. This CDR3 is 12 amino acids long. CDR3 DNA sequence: TGTGCCAGCAGTTTGGGGGGCTACGAGCAGTACTTC. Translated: CASSLGGYEQYF.

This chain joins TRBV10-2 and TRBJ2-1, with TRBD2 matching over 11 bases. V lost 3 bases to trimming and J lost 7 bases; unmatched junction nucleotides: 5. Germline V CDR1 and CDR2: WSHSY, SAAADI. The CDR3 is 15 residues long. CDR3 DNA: TGCGCCAGCAGTGATCTAGCGGGAGGTGGAAATGAGCAGTTCTTC. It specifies CASSDLAGGGNEQFF.